The clone carrying this TCR beta chain was detected many times. TCRdb passed the PCR reads through MiXCR, listing each CDR3 protein once. The sample holds 550,000 to 750,000 distinct CDR3 sequences, 15% to 20% seen once. The data originate from a study of molecular identifiers for immune sequencing clone quantification. Turning to the study itself: In replicates, RNA from around 20,000 or 100,000 naive CD8 cells was divided five ways and four parts were sequenced.

Libraries from naive CD8 cells were generated from approximately 20,000 to 1,000,000 sorted cells (with 10%, 30% or 50% RNA). Sorting was used to obtain naive CD8 T cells (CD8+CD4-CCR7+CD45RA+). V lost 3 bases to trimming and J lost 4 bases, with 12 bases between them. CDR3 length: 14 amino acids. Germline assignment: CDR1 SQVTM and CDR2 ANQGSEA. The chain links TRBV29-1 to TRBJ2-2; possibly TRBD1 or TRBD2 for D (6 bases each). The sample taken for sequencing was naive CD8+ T cells from blood, with Jurkat cell RNA spiked in. Subset in this sample: FACS-sorted CD8+CD4-CCR7+CD45RA+ naive T cells. This TCR came from a human donor in good health. Some libraries in this study had Jurkat cell RNA spiked in. CDR3 nucleotide sequence: TGCAGCGTTGACACGGGGGCCGGCACCGGGGAGCTGTTTTTT. It codes for CSVDTGAGTGELFF.